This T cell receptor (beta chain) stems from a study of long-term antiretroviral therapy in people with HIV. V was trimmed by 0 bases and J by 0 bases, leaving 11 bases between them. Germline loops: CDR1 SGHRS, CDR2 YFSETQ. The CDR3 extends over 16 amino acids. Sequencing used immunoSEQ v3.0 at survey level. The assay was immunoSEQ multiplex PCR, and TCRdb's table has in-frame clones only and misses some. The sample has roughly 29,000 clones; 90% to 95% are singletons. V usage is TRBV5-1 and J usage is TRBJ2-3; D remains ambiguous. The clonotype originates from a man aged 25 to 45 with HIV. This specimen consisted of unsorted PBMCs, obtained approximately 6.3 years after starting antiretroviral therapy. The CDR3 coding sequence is TGCGCCAGCAGCTTGGGAGTTCAGGTTAGCACAGATACGCAGTATTTT. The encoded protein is CASSLGVQVSTDTQYF. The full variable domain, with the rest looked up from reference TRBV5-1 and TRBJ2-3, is KAGVTQTPRYLIKTRGQQVTLSCSPISGHRSVSWYQQTPGQGLQFLFEYFSETQRNKGNFPGRFSGRQFSNSRSEMNVSTLELGDSALYLCASSLGVQVSTDTQYFGPGTRLTVL.